The sequence of this T cell receptor beta chain was determined in a study of blood T cell repertoires in COVID-19. Overall study: From the United States, Italy and Spain came samples of acute and convalescent COVID-19. In each case, the material was cDNA or gDNA derived from T cells, B-cell-depleted T cells, or PBMCs.

Source study methods: Nucleated cell counts were estimated from reference gene primer amplification. Sequencing was performed with immunoSEQ multiplex PCR; in TCRdb, only in-frame clones are kept and a portion is missing. V and J calls and clone size are copied from that table; D and trimming were computed from the DNA. The data hold about 74,000 clones, with about 91% observed a single time. Trimming at V came to 3 bases and at J to 8 bases, leaving 20 bases not matched to a gene. CDR1 and CDR2 from the germline V gene are SGHDN and FVKESK. The CDR3 has 20 residues. The chain combines TRBV14 with TRBJ2-1; 12 nucleotides match TRBD1. The origin of this receptor is a woman in her sixties or seventies with active COVID-19. Sequenced sample: peripheral blood. The CDR3 nucleotides are TGTGCCAGCAGCCAGACCGCGGGATATGGGGACAGGGGGCTTTCGGATGAGCAGTTCTTC. As protein: CASSQTAGYGDRGLSDEQFF.